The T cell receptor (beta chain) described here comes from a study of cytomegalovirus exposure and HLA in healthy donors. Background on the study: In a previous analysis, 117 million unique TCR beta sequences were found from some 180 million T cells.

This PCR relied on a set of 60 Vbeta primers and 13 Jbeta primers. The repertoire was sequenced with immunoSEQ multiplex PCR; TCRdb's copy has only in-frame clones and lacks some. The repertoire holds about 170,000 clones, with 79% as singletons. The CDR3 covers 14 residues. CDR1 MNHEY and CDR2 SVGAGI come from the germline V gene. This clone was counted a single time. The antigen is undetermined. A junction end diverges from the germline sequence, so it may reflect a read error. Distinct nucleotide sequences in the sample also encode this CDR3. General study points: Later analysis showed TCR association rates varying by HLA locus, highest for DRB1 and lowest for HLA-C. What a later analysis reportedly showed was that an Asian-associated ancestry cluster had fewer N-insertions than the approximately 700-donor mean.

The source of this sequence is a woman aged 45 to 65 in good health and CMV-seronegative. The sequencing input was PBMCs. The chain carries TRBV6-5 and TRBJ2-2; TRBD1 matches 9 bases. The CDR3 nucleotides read TGCGCCAGCAACTACAGGGGGCTGGTCGGGGAGCTGTTTTTT. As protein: CASNYRGLVGELFF.